These T cell receptor beta chains were read from a single sample in a study of CD8 T cells in Susac syndrome. TCRdb used MiXCR to reprocess the immunoSEQ multiplex PCR reads, holding one entry per CDR3 protein. The sample carries more than 150,000 distinct CDR3 sequences, roughly 96% recorded once. The source material was CD8+ T cells from PBMCs. The source of these receptors is a human donor with multiple sclerosis. Both conserved end residues are part of each CDR3. Fields, in order: clone size, J gene, D gene, CDR3 length, V gene, CDR3 DNA, CDR3 protein. D genes are given only for firm matches. Where a row states a size, it is once, few, many or the class of an expanded clone; other rows omit it.

- | TRBJ2-5 | - | 15 | TRBV24-1 | TGTGCCACCAGTGCCTCTGGGCTACATGAAGAGACCCAGTACTTC | CATSASGLHEETQYF
- | TRBJ2-7 | - | 13 | TRBV11-2 | TGTGCCAGCAGCTTAGAGGCGGGCTACGAGCAGTACTTC | CASSLEAGYEQYF
- | TRBJ2-2 | TRBD1 | 15 | TRBV29-1 | TGCAGCGTGAGAGGGACAGGGAAGAACACCGGGGAGCTGTTTTTT | CSVRGTGKNTGELFF
- | TRBJ2-2 | TRBD2 | 14 | TRBV7-6 | TGTGCCAGCAGCTTAACCGGGGGGACCGGGGAGCTGTTTTTT | CASSLTGGTGELFF
- | TRBJ1-5 | TRBD1 | 15 | TRBV12-3/TRBV12-4 | TGTGCCAGCAGTCCCGGGACAGGTTTTAGTCAGCCCCAGCATTTT | CASSPGTGFSQPQHF
- | TRBJ2-5 | TRBD1 | 16 | TRBV7-9 | TGTGCCAGCAGCTCGATAGATACAGGGGAACAAGAGACCCAGTACTTC | CASSSIDTGEQETQYF
- | TRBJ2-1 | - | 13 | TRBV5-4 | TGTGCCAGCAGTGGACGGGCGGGGAATGAGCAGTTCTTC | CASSGRAGNEQFF
- | TRBJ2-7 | TRBD1 | 14 | TRBV6-2/TRBV6-3 | TGTGCCAGCAGCCTTATAGGACAGGCCTATGAGCAGTACTTC | CASSLIGQAYEQYF
- | TRBJ2-7 | - | 12 | TRBV5-6 | TGTGCCAGCAGCTTGGAGCATGGGACGCGTGACTTC | CASSLEHGTRDF
- | TRBJ2-2 | - | 11 | TRBV19 | TGTGCCACTGGTTTAGTCGGGGAGCTGTTTTTT | CATGLVGELFF
- | TRBJ2-1 | TRBD1 | 13 | TRBV29-1 | TGCAGCGTTGAGGGACAGGGATACAATGAGCAGTTCTTC | CSVEGQGYNEQFF
few | TRBJ1-1 | - | 13 | TRBV12-3/TRBV12-4 | TGTGCCAGCAGCTTCGGGGGGAACACTGAAGCTTTCTTT | CASSFGGNTEAFF
- | TRBJ2-7 | - | 11 | TRBV27 | TGTGCCAGCGCTACAGCCTACGAGCAGTACTTC | CASATAYEQYF
- | TRBJ2-3 | - | 16 | TRBV7-2 | TGTGCCAGCAACTCTTTTGGGGGGGCCCTCACAGATACGCAGTATTTT | CASNSFGGALTDTQYF
- | TRBJ1-4 | - | 13 | TRBV27 | TGTGCCAGCAGTTTACGGGGGCCTGGGAAACTGTTTTTT | CASSLRGPGKLFF
- | TRBJ2-7 | - | 15 | TRBV11-2 | TGTGCCAGCAGCTTAGTCCCGGGGCAGTTTTACGAGCAGTACTTC | CASSLVPGQFYEQYF
once | TRBJ1-1 | TRBD1 | 15 | TRBV20-1 | TGCAGTGCTAGACAGGGGGCGTATGGGAACACTGAAGCTTTCTTT | CSARQGAYGNTEAFF
once | TRBJ2-1 | - | 14 | TRBV19 | TGTGCCAGTTCAACTTACGGGACCTACAATGAGCAGTTCTTC | CASSTYGTYNEQFF
- | TRBJ1-1 | - | 13 | TRBV19 | TGTGCCAGTAGCCAGACAGACTACACTGAAGCTTTCTTT | CASSQTDYTEAFF
- | TRBJ1-1 | - | 11 | TRBV29-1 | TGCAGCGTTGTTAGGAACACTGAAGCTTTCTTT | CSVVRNTEAFF
once | TRBJ2-5 | - | 15 | TRBV12-3/TRBV12-4 | TGTGCCAGCAGCCCCCTACTGGGGCGGGAAGAGACCCAGTACTTC | CASSPLLGREETQYF
- | TRBJ1-2 | - | 17 | TRBV27 | TGTGCCAGCAGTTCACACCCTGAGGGTCTGGACCCTTATGGCTACACCTTC | CASSSHPEGLDPYGYTF
- | TRBJ1-4 | - | 14 | TRBV29-1 | TGCAGCGTCAGGGGAATTGCAACTAATGAAAAACTGTTTTTT | CSVRGIATNEKLFF
- | TRBJ2-3 | - | 13 | TRBV3-1 | TGTGCCAGCAGCCTGACTAGAAATGATGCGCAGTATTTT | CASSLTRNDAQYF
- | TRBJ1-4 | TRBD1 | 14 | TRBV27 | TGTGCCAGCAGCCCGACAGGGCTGAATGAAAAACTGTTTTTT | CASSPTGLNEKLFF
once | TRBJ2-2 | - | 12 | TRBV29-1 | TGCAGCGTTGTATGGGGAACCGGGGAGCTGTTTTTT | CSVVWGTGELFF
- | TRBJ1-2 | TRBD1 | 15 | TRBV29-1 | TGCAGCGTTGAAATCGGACAGGGAATCGACTATGGCTACACCTTC | CSVEIGQGIDYGYTF
- | TRBJ1-2 | TRBD1 | 13 | TRBV7-9 | TGTGCCAGCAGCCAGGGACAGGACTATGGCTACACCTTC | CASSQGQDYGYTF
- | TRBJ2-1 | TRBD2 | 16 | TRBV27 | TGTGCCAGCAGTCCATCCCCAGCGGGGGCCTACAATGAGCAGTTCTTC | CASSPSPAGAYNEQFF
- | TRBJ1-6 | - | 16 | TRBV9 | TGTGCCAGCAGCGGCGACAGGTTAGGGAGTAATTCACCCCTCCACTTT | CASSGDRLGSNSPLHF
- | TRBJ2-7 | TRBD1 | 15 | TRBV13 | TGTGCCAGCAGCCCAGAGGGACAGGGGGCGAGGGAGCAGTACTTC | CASSPEGQGAREQYF
- | TRBJ2-1 | TRBD2 | 16 | TRBV7-3 | TGTGCCAGCAGCTTAACGCCGGGACTAGCGTACAATGAGCAGTTCTTC | CASSLTPGLAYNEQFF
- | TRBJ2-3 | - | 15 | TRBV11-1 | TGTGCCAGCACTTTCACCTCTCTACGCACAGATACGCAGTATTTT | CASTFTSLRTDTQYF
- | TRBJ2-1 | TRBD1 | 15 | TRBV29-1 | TGCAGCGTTGAAGACCGGGACAGGGATTACAATGAGCAGTTCTTC | CSVEDRDRDYNEQFF
- | TRBJ1-1 | - | 14 | TRBV16 | TGTGCCAGCAGCCCTAGACCTCCGGGCACTGAAGCTTTCTTT | CASSPRPPGTEAFF
few | TRBJ2-1 | - | 12 | TRBV6-5 | TGTGCCAGCAGTAGGGAAGGGAATGAGCAGTTCTTC | CASSREGNEQFF